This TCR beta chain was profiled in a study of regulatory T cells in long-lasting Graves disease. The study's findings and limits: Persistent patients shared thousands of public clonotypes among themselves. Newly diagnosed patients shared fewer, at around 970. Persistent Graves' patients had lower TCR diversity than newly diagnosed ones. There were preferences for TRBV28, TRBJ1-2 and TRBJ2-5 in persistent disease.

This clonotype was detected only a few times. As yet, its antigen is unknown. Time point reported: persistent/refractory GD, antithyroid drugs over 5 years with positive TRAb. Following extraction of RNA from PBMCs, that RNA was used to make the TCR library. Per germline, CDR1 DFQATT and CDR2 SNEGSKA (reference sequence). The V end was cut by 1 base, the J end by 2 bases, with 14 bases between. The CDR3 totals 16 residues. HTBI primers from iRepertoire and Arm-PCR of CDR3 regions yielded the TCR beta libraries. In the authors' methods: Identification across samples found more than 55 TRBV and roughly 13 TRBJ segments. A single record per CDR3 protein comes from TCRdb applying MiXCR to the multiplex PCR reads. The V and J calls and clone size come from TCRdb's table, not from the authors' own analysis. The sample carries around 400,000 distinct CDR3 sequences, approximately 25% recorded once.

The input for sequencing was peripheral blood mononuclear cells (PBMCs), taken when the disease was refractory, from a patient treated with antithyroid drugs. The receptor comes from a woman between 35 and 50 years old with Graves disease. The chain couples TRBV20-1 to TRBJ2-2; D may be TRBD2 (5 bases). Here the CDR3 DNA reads TGCAGTGCTAGAGCCTTTGGCAGACTAAACACCGGGGAGCTGTTTTTT. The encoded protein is CSARAFGRLNTGELFF.